This is a list of T cell receptor beta chains from one sample in a study of blood T cell repertoires in COVID-19. Profiling relied on immunoSEQ multiplex PCR, and the TCRdb table lists in-frame clones only, not all of them. The sample consists of approximately 190,000 clones, roughly 80% of them appearing once. Sample: peripheral blood. These receptor sequences come from a man in his thirties or forties with active or convalescent COVID-19. CDR3s include the opening cysteine and the closing phenylalanine or tryptophan. Fields, in order: J gene, clone size, D gene, V gene, CDR3 DNA, CDR3 protein. The D gene is left open where the match is weak. Clone size is not always given. Where it is, it says once, few, many or a class for expanded clones.

TRBJ2-1 | NA | TRBD2 | TRBV11-2 | TGTGCCAGCAGCCGACGACTAGCGGGTGCCTACAATGAGCAGTTCTTC | CASSRRLAGAYNEQFF
TRBJ2-3 | NA | TRBD2 | TRBV7-6 | TGTGCCAGCAGCTTAGCGCCGCAGACAGCGGGAGGGACAGATACGCAGTATTTT | CASSLAPQTAGGTDTQYF
TRBJ1-1 | NA | NA | TRBV28 | TGTGCCAGCAGTTTCTTCCCAGGGGAAGGGAACACTGAAGCTTTCTTT | CASSFFPGEGNTEAFF
TRBJ1-1 | NA | NA | TRBV12-3/TRBV12-4 | TGTGCCAGCAGTTCTTCAGGGTACACTGAAGCTTTCTTT | CASSSSGYTEAFF
TRBJ1-1 | NA | NA | TRBV29-1 | TGCAGCGTCGAGGGGGTCTTATTACGCACTGAAGCTTTCTTT | CSVEGVLLRTEAFF
TRBJ2-7 | NA | TRBD2 | TRBV3-1/TRBV3-2 | TGTGCCAGCAGCCAAGGGATAGCGGGAGCCGAGCAGTACTTC | CASSQGIAGAEQYF
TRBJ2-5 | NA | NA | TRBV19 | TGTGCCAGTAGTACCTTTGACGGACTGGGAGGAGAGACCCAGTACTTC | CASSTFDGLGGETQYF
TRBJ1-2 | NA | NA | TRBV6-5 | TGTGCCAGCGGACTGAGGGCGGCAGCTAACTATGGCTACACCTTC | CASGLRAAANYGYTF
TRBJ1-1 | NA | NA | TRBV5-6 | TGTGCCAGCAGCCGACAACAGGGATCCGCTTTCTTT | CASSRQQGSAFF
TRBJ1-1 | NA | NA | TRBV27 | TGTGCCAGCAGTCCACTCTGGGAGGGAGCTGAAGCTTTCTTT | CASSPLWEGAEAFF
TRBJ1-2 | NA | NA | TRBV13 | TGTGCCAGCAGCTCCAGTCTGTCCCGTGGGCTTCATGGCTACACCTTC | CASSSSLSRGLHGYTF
TRBJ2-7 | NA | NA | TRBV4-1 | TGCGCCAGCAGCCAAGGCCCAAGGACCACGACAGGTTTCTCCTACGAGCAGTACTTC | CASSQGPRTTTGFSYEQYF
TRBJ2-7 | NA | TRBD1 | TRBV24-1 | TGTGCCACCAGTGATTTGTGTCCGCGGACAGGGCTCGAGCAGTACTTC | CATSDLCPRTGLEQYF
TRBJ2-7 | NA | TRBD2 | TRBV10-2 | TGCGCCAGCAGTCAACCTCGGACTAGCGGGAGTACCTACGAGCAGTACTTC | CASSQPRTSGSTYEQYF
TRBJ2-1 | NA | TRBD1 | TRBV7-2 | TGTGCCAGCAGCTTAGCCGGGACAGGGTGGGGCAATGAGCAGTTCTTC | CASSLAGTGWGNEQFF
TRBJ2-2 | NA | TRBD1 | TRBV18 | TGTGCCAGCTCACCACCGGGACAGCTCGGCGGGGAGCTGTTTTTT | CASSPPGQLGGELFF
TRBJ1-2 | NA | NA | TRBV19 | TGTGCCAGTAGTATCAGCGGCAGGACGAGCTACACCTTC | CASSISGRTSYTF
TRBJ1-2 | NA | NA | TRBV5-1 | TGCGCCAGCAGCCCGTCGACAGCGAACTATGGCTACACCTTC | CASSPSTANYGYTF
TRBJ1-5 | NA | TRBD1 | TRBV7-2 | TGTGCCAGCAGTAAGACGGGACAGGGTAGTGGGCCCCAGCATTTT | CASSKTGQGSGPQHF
TRBJ2-5 | NA | NA | TRBV24-1 | TGTGCCACCAGGCCGGGGTCCAAAGAGACCCAGTACTTC | CATRPGSKETQYF
TRBJ2-7 | NA | TRBD2 | TRBV19 | TGTGCCAGTAGTATAGATCTAGGGGACTACTCCTACGAGCAGTACTTC | CASSIDLGDYSYEQYF
TRBJ1-2 | few | NA | TRBV2 | TGTGCCAGCAGCTCGGGCAGTAGGGGATATGGCTACACCTTC | CASSSGSRGYGYTF
TRBJ1-2 | NA | NA | TRBV4-1 | TGCGCCAGCAGCCAAGTCCGGCAGACTAGCTATGGCTACACCTTC | CASSQVRQTSYGYTF
TRBJ2-2 | NA | NA | TRBV10-1 | TGCGCCAGCAGTGAGTCGGGGGGGAACACCGGGGAGCTGTTTTTT | CASSESGGNTGELFF
TRBJ1-5 | NA | TRBD1 | TRBV7-8 | TGTGCCAGCAGTCCCCACAACCGGGACAGGGTTAGCAATCAGCCCCAGCATTTT | CASSPHNRDRVSNQPQHF
TRBJ2-2 | NA | NA | TRBV6-5 | TGTGCCGGTCGGGCAGGGGCGAACACCGGGGAGCTGTTTTTT | CAGRAGANTGELFF
TRBJ1-2 | NA | NA | TRBV28 | TGTGCCAGCAGTCTGGACAGTGAGTATGGCTACACCTTC | CASSLDSEYGYTF
TRBJ1-5 | NA | NA | TRBV7-2 | TGTGCCAGCAGCTTGTGGGTGGGGGCGCGGGATCAGCCCCAGCATTTT | CASSLWVGARDQPQHF
TRBJ1-4 | few | TRBD1 | TRBV2 | TGTGCCAGCAACGGGAACAGGGGGCCGAATGAAAAACTGTTTTTT | CASNGNRGPNEKLFF
TRBJ1-2 | few | TRBD1 | TRBV30 | TGTGCCTGGATGCGGGACAGACCCTATGGCTACACCTTC | CAWMRDRPYGYTF
TRBJ2-7 | NA | TRBD2 | TRBV3-1/TRBV3-2 | TGTGCCAGCATCCCTCGAAGCGGGAGGGCCGGGGAGCAGTACTTC | CASIPRSGRAGEQYF